A single sample gave rise to the 7 T cell receptor beta chains below, sequenced in a study of cytomegalovirus exposure and HLA in healthy donors. The primer mix had 60 Vbeta and 13 Jbeta primers. Using immunoSEQ multiplex PCR, the repertoire was profiled, and TCRdb retains in-frame clones only, with some absent. The table shows fewer than 120,000 clones, with over 65% occurring only once. The sequenced material came from PBMCs. The receptors here all came from a young man in good health and CMV-seropositive.

The rearrangement links TRBV28 to TRBJ1-1, with D hard to call. This CDR3 region has 12 residues. CDR1 MDHEN and CDR2 SYDVKM come from the germline V gene. The V end was cut by 7 bases, the J end by 3 bases, with 9 bases between. CDR3 protein: CASTRRDTEAFF. In DNA form, the CDR3 reads TGTGCCAGCACCCGCCGGGACACTGAAGCTTTCTTT.

J is TRBJ2-7 and V is TRBV21-1; the table names TRBD1, a call not compared with the DNA. TRBV21-1 is designated a pseudogene. The CDR3 totals 15 residues. The CDR3 reads CASSSPGQGIDEQYF. The CDR3 nucleotides are TGTGCCAGCAGCAGTCCGGGACAGGGCATCGACGAGCAGTACTTC.

In its sample, this clone was seen a few times. The same CDR3 arises from other DNA sequences in this sample as well. The rearrangement uses TRBV6-5 and TRBJ1-1, with D tentatively TRBD1 (6 bases). V was trimmed by 0 bases and J by 1 base, leaving 6 bases between them. CDR1 and CDR2 from the germline V gene are MNHEY and SVGAGI. The CDR3 has 14 residues. CDR3 sequence reads: CASSYSTGNTEAFF. The CDR3 DNA reads TGTGCCAGCAGTTACTCGACAGGGAACACTGAAGCTTTCTTT.

This chain links TRBV5-6 with TRBJ2-3, with 12 bases matching TRBD1. V shed 4 bases and J 2 bases; nucleotides not matched to a gene: 8. This CDR3 region has 17 residues. The V gene's germline CDR1 is SGHDT and CDR2 YYEEEE. The CDR3 sequence is CASSPGTGGGVTDTQYF. CDR3 in DNA: TGTGCCAGCAGCCCCGGGACAGGGGGCGGGGTCACAGATACGCAGTATTTT.

The chain joins TRBV5-6 to TRBJ2-3, with 10 bases aligning to TRBD2. Looked up from germline, CDR1 is SGHDT and CDR2 is YYEEEE. This CDR3 is built from 18 residues. With 0 bases clipped from V and 3 bases from J, the junction kept 10 bases outside the gene matches. In DNA form, the CDR3 reads TGTGCCAGCAGCTTGGATCTTAGCGGGGGGTGGAAGACAGATACGCAGTATTTT. It is translated as CASSLDLSGGWKTDTQYF. Filled out from reference TRBV5-6 and TRBJ2-3, the complete variable domain reads DAGVTQSPTHLIKTRGQQVTLRCSPKSGHDTVSWYQQALGQGPQFIFQYYEEEERQRGNFPDRFSGHQFPNYSSELNVNALLLGDSALYLCASSLDLSGGWKTDTQYFGPGTRLTVL.

For this clone: Relative to the germline gene, one junction end is altered; a read error may explain this. This rearrangement joins TRBV5-6 to TRBJ2-6; 8 bases match TRBD1. This CDR3 contains 17 residues. Germline V gene sequence: CDR1 SGHDT, CDR2 YYEEEE. CDR3 loop: CASSWGQAYSGANGLTF. CDR3 bases: TGTGCCAGCAGCTGGGGACAGGCCTACTCTGGGGCCAACGGCCTGACTTTC.

The chain links TRBV27 to TRBJ1-2; weak D call: TRBD1 (6 bases). Trimming left V 2 bases short and J 7 bases short, with 14 bases between. CDR3 length: 14 residues. The germline CDR1 and CDR2 sequences are MNHEY and SMNVEV (reference sequence). The CDR3 protein is CASSLGGATSGYTF. In DNA, the CDR3 is TGTGCCAGCAGTTTAGGGGGGGCCACGAGTGGCTACACCTTC.